The following is a T cell receptor beta chain sequence with its context. In the source study's methods: Nucleated cell number was recorded as an estimate derived from reference gene primer amplification. Generated by immunoSEQ multiplex PCR, the TCRdb table keeps only in-frame clones and is missing some. The V and J calls and clone size come from that table; D and trimming were worked out from the DNA. This sample carries more than 100,000 clones, 75% to 90% of them seen once, and the ten largest clones take about 4.5%. The CDR3 contains 15 residues. With V trimmed by 5 bases and J by 5 bases, 12 bases remained unmatched. Germline V CDR1 and CDR2: GTSNPN, SVGIG (reference sequence). This sample is part of a study of blood T cell repertoires in COVID-19. Study-level background: Samples of COVID-19 (acute and convalescent) were obtained from the United States, Italy and Spain. In each case, the material was cDNA or gDNA derived from T cells, B-cell-depleted T cells, or PBMCs.

The material sequenced was peripheral blood. The rearrangement links TRBV30 to TRBJ2-7, with 10 bases fitting TRBD1. This clonotype was sampled from a man between 40 and 49 years old with acute or convalescent COVID-19. The CDR3 sequence is CAWDTGDRGRDEQYF. The CDR3 nucleotides read TGTGCCTGGGATACCGGGGACAGGGGAAGGGACGAGCAGTACTTC.